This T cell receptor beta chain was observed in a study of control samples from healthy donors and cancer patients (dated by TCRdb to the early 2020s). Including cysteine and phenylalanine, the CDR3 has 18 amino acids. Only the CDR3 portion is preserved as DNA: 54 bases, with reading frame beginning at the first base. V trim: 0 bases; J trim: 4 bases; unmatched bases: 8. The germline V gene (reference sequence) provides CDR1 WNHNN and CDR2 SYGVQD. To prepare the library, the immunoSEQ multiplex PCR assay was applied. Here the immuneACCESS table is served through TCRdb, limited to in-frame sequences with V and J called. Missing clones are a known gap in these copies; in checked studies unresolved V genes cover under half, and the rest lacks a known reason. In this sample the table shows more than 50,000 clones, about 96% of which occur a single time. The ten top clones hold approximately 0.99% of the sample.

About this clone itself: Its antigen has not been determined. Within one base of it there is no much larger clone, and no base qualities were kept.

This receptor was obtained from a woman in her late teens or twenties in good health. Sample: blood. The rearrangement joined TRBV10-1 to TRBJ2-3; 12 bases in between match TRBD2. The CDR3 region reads CASSESLPLAGGPDTQYF. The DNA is TGCGCCAGCAGTGAGTCCTTGCCACTAGCGGGGGGCCCAGATACGCAGTATTTT.